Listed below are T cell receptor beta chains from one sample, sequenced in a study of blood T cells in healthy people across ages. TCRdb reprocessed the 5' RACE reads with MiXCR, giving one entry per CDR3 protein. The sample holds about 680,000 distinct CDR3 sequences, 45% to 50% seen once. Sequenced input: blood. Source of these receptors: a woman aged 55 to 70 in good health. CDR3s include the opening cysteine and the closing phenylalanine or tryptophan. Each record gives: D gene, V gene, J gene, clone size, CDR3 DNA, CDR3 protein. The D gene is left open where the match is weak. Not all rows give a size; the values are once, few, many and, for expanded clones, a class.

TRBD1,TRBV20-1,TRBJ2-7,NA,TGCAGTGCGCAACAGGGGTTCAACGAGCAGTACTTC,CSAQQGFNEQYF
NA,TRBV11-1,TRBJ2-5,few,TGTGCCAGCAGCTCGGGGAAGATGGGTCTGGCGTACTTC,CASSSGKMGLAYF
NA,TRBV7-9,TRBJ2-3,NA,TGTGCCAGCAGCCCGGGACGCCTTAGCACAGATACGCAGTATTTT,CASSPGRLSTDTQYF
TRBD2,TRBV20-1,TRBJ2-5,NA,TGCAGCCTCACTAGCGGGAGTTGGCAAGAGACCCAGTACTTC,CSLTSGSWQETQYF
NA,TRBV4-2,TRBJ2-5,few,TGTGCCAGCAGCCAAGGTGGTGACGCTCAAAGGTCGGAGACCCAGTACTTC,CASSQGGDAQRSETQYF
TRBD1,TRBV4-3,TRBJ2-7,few,TGCGCCAGCACCGGGACAGGGTCATACGAGCAGTACTTC,CASTGTGSYEQYF
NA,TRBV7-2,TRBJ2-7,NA,TGTGCCAGCAGCTCACTGGACAGCTCCTACGAGCAGTACTTC,CASSSLDSSYEQYF
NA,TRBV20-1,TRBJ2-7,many,TGCAGTGCGTCTCCGGCGGGGTCCGTCCGGGGGGAGCAGTACTTC,CSASPAGSVRGEQYF
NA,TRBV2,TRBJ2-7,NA,TGTGCCAGCAGTGAAGAGGGAGGCACCTACGAGCAGTACTTC,CASSEEGGTYEQYF
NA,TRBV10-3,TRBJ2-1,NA,TGTGCCATTCAAGAAAACGGGGAGCAGTTCTTC,CAIQENGEQFF
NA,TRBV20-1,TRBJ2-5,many,TGCAGTGCCACACGGCTACCTCTCCAAGAGACCCAGTACTTC,CSATRLPLQETQYF
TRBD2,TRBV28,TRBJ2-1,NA,TGTGCCAGCAGGCTAGCGGCGAGCTCCTACAATGAGCAGTTCTTC,CASRLAASSYNEQFF
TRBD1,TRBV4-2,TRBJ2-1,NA,TGTGCCAGCGGGAGGACAGGGGACACCTACAATGAGCAGTTCTTC,CASGRTGDTYNEQFF
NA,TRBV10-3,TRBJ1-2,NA,TGTGCCATCAGTGAGTCGGCAGGGTCCCGCTACACCTTC,CAISESAGSRYTF
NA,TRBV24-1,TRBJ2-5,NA,TGTGCCACCAATAGTCCTAGCGCGCCCCTATTCAATGAGCAGTACTTC,CATNSPSAPLFNEQYF
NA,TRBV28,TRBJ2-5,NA,TGTGCCAGCAGTTTAATCCGGGACGAGGAGACCCAGTACTTC,CASSLIRDEETQYF
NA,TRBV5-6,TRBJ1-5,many,TGTGCCAGCAGCTTGGGTCCTGGGGAACAGCCCCAGCATTTT,CASSLGPGEQPQHF
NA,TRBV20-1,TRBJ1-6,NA,TGCAGTGCTAGTGGCCCCCCCACCGAGGATTCACCCCTCCACTTT,CSASGPPTEDSPLHF
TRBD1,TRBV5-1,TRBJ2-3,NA,TGCGCCAGCAGCTTGGGACAGGGGGCCCCAGATACGCAGTATTTT,CASSLGQGAPDTQYF
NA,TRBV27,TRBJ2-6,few,TGTGCCAGCAGTTTACGGGGGACCATGGCTGGGGCCAACGTCCTGACTTTC,CASSLRGTMAGANVLTF
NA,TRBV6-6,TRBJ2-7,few,TGTGCCAGCAGCCCCGCGACGGTGCAGTACTTC,CASSPATVQYF
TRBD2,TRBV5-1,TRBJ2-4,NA,TGCGCCAGCAGCTTGAGGGACGGGGGGGATGAGCAGTACTTC,CASSLRDGGDEQYF
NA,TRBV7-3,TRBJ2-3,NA,TGTGCCAGCAGCTTAAGTATAGAGCAATCAGATACGCAGTATTTT,CASSLSIEQSDTQYF
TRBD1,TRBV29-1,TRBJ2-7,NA,TGCAGCGTTGAAAAGGGGGGACAGGGGATGATTGAGCAGTACTTC,CSVEKGGQGMIEQYF
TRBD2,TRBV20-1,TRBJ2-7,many,TGCAGTGCCTCCCCCGGGACTAGCGACTCCTACGAGCAGTACTTC,CSASPGTSDSYEQYF
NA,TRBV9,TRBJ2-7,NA,TGTGCCAGCAGCGTAGAGTACCTACCCTACGAGCAGTACTTC,CASSVEYLPYEQYF
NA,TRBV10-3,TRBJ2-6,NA,TGTGCCACAGAGTGGGACGGAACCTCTGGGGCCAACGTCCTGACTTTC,CATEWDGTSGANVLTF
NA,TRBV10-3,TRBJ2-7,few,TGTGCCAGCAGAGACCCGATCGGAGACCGCTACGAGCAGTACTTC,CASRDPIGDRYEQYF
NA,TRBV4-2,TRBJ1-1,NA,TGTGCCAGCAGCCAAGCTATCGGGGGCAACACTGAAGCTTTCTTT,CASSQAIGGNTEAFF
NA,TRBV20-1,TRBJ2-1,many,TGCAGTGCTAGCATAGAAGTTGAGCAGTTCTTC,CSASIEVEQFF
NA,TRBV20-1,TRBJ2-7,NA,TGCAGTGCGATACCGGGAGAAAAGCAGTACTTC,CSAIPGEKQYF
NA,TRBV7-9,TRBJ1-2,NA,TGTGCCAGCAGCCGCGTCATTGGGGCGGATGGGAGCTATGGCTACACCTTC,CASSRVIGADGSYGYTF
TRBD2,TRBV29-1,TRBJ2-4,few,TGCAGCGTTGTGGGGGGGGCCAAAAACATTCAGTACTTC,CSVVGGAKNIQYF
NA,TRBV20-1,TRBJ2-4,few,TGCAGTGCTAGAGAAGGGGTGCGTCTTCAGTACTTC,CSAREGVRLQYF
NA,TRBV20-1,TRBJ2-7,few,TGCAGTGCTAGGGCCTATAAAACTCCAGCTTACGAGCAGTACTTC,CSARAYKTPAYEQYF
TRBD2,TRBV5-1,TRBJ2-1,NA,TGCGCCAGCAGCTCATTAGCGGGAGGGCCCGATGAGCAGTTCTTC,CASSSLAGGPDEQFF
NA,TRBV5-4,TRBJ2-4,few,TGTGCCAGCAGCTTGCTCAGTCCGGACAAAAACATTCAGTACTTC,CASSLLSPDKNIQYF